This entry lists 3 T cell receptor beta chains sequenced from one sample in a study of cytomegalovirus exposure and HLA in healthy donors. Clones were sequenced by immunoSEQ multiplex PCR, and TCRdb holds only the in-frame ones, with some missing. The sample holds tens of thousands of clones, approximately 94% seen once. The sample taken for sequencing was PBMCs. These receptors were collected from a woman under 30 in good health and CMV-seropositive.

In DNA, the CDR3 is TGTGCCATCAGTGAGTCGAGAACAGGGGACACTGAAGCTTTCTTT. Translated: CAISESRTGDTEAFF. This chain joins TRBV10-3 and TRBJ1-1; 7 bases agree with TRBD1. This CDR3 is 15 amino acids long. Germline V lookup: CDR1 ENHRY, CDR2 SYGVKD. J gave up 3 bases and V 0 bases, and 4 bases lay outside the gene matches.

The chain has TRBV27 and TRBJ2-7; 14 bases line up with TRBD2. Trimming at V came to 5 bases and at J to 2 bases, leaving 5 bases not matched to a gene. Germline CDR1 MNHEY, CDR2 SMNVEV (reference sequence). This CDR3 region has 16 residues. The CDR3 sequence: CASSGGLAGATYEQYF. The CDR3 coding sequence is TGTGCCAGCAGTGGGGGACTAGCGGGGGCCACCTACGAGCAGTACTTC.

The CDR3 DNA sequence: TGTGCCAGCTCCTCGCAGGGGGACGGAGCGAACACCGGGGAGCTGTTTTTT. Protein sequence: CASSSQGDGANTGELFF. J is TRBJ2-2 and V is TRBV18, with 7 bases that match TRBD1. CDR3 length: 17 residues. V lost 6 bases to trimming and J lost 0 bases; unmatched junction nucleotides: 10. Germline values: CDR1 KGHSH, CDR2 LQKENI.